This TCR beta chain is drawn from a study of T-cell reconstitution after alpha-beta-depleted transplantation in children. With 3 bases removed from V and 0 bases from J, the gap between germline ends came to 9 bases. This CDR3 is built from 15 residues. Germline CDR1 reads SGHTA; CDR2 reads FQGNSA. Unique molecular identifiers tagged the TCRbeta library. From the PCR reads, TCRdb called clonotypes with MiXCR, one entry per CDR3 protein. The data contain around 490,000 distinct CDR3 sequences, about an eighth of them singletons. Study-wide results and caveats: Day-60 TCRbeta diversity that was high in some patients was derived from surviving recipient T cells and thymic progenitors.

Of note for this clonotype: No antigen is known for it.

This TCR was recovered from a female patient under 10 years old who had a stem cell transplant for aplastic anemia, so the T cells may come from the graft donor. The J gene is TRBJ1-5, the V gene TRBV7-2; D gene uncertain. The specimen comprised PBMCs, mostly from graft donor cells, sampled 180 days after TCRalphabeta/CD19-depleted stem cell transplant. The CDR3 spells CASSFGRNSNQPQHF. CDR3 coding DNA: TGTGCCAGCAGCTTTGGCCGTAATAGCAATCAGCCCCAGCATTTT.